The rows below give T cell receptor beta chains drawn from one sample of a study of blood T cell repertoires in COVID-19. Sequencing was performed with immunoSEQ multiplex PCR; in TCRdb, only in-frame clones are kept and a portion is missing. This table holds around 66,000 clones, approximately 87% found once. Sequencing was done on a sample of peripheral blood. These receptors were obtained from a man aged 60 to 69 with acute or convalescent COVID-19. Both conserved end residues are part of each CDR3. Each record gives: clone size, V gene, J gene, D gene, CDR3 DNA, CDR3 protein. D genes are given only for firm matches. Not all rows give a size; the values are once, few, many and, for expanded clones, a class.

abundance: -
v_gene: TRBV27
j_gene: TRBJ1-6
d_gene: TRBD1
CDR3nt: TGTGCCAGCAGTTCGGGACAGGGAAGCAGCTCCTATAATTCACCCCTCCACTTT
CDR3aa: CASSSGQGSSSYNSPLHF

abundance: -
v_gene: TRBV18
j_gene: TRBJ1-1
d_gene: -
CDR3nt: TGTGCCAGCTCCCAAGGGGAGGGAGCTTTCTTT
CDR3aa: CASSQGEGAFF

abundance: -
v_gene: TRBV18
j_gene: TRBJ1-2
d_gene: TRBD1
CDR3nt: TGTACCAGCTCACCGGGACAGGCCGGCGGTGGCTACACCTTC
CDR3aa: CTSSPGQAGGGYTF

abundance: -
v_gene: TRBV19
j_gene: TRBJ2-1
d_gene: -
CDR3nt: TGTGCCAGTAGTATAGGCAGACAGTACAATGAGCAGTTCTTC
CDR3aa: CASSIGRQYNEQFF

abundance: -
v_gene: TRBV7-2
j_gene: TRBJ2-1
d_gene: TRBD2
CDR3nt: TGTGCCAGCAGCTCCCCAGGGAGGGGTGAGCAGTTCTTC
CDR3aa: CASSSPGRGEQFF

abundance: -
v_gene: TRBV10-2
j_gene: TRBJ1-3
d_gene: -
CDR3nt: TGCGCCAGCAGTGACGCAGGAGGCGCCCTTGGAAACACCATATATTTT
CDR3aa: CASSDAGGALGNTIYF

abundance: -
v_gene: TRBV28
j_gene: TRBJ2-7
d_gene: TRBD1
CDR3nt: TGTGCCAGCAGCCAAGGGACAGGGGCGTACGAGCAGTACTTC
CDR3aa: CASSQGTGAYEQYF

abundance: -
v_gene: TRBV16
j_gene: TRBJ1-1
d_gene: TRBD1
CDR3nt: TGTGCCAGCAGCCGCCAGGGGGTGATGAACACTGAAGCTTTCTTT
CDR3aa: CASSRQGVMNTEAFF

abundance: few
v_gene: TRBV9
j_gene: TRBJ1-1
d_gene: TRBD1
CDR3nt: TGTGCCAGCAGCGTAGCCGCTTACCAGGGGGCAAGTGAAGCTTTCTTT
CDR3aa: CASSVAAYQGASEAFF

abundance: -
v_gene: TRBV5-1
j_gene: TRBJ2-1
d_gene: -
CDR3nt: TGCGCCAGCAGCTTGGATAGAGGTATGGGCAATGAGCAGTTCTTC
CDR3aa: CASSLDRGMGNEQFF

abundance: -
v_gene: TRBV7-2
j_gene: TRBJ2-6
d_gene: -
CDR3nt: TGTGCCAGCAGCCCGGACAACTCTGGGGCCAACGTCCTGACTTTC
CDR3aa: CASSPDNSGANVLTF

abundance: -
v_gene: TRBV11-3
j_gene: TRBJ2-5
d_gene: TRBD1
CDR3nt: TGTGCCAGCAGCTTCGGACAGGAGGAGACCCAGTACTTC
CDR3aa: CASSFGQEETQYF

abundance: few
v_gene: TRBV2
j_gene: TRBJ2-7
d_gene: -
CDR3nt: TGTGCCAGCAGTGAAGCGCCAGCAGGCCCAGGCGAGCAGTACTTC
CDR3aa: CASSEAPAGPGEQYF

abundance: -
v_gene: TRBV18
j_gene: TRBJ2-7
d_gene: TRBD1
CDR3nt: TGTGCCAGCTCATCTCAAGGGACAGGGCCCTACGAGCAGTACTTC
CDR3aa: CASSSQGTGPYEQYF

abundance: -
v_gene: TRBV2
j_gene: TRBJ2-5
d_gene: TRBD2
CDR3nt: TGTGCCAGCAGTGTCGGATTCCGGACTAGCGGGGAAGAGACCCAGTACTTC
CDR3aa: CASSVGFRTSGEETQYF

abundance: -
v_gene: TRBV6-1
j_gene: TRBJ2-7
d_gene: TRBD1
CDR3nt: TGTGCCAGCAGTGAATCAGGGGGCGAGCAGTACTTC
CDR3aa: CASSESGGEQYF

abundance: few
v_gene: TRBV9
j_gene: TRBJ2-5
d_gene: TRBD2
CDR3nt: TGTGCCAGCAGCGTGATCGGGGGGGCCCCAGAGACCCAGTACTTC
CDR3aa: CASSVIGGAPETQYF

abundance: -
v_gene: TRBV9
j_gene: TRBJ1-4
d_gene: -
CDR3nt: TGTGCCAGCAGCAACCGGAGGAGGAGTGAAAAACTGTTTTTT
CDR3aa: CASSNRRRSEKLFF

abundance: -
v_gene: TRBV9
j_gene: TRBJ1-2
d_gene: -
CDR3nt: TGTGCCAGCAGCGTTGGGGGGTCCGGCTACACCTTC
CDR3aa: CASSVGGSGYTF

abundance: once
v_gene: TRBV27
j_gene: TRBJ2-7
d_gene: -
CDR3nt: TGTGCCAGCAGTTCACAGACAGGTCTTGGAAGGGAGTACTTC
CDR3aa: CASSSQTGLGREYF

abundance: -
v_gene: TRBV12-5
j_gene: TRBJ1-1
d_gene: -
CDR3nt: TGTGCTAGTGGCCTTACAGGGTACACTGAAGCTTTCTTT
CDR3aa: CASGLTGYTEAFF

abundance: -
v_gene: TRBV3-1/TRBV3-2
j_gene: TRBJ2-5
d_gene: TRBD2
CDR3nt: TGTGCCAGCAGCCAGACTAGCGGGGGGGGCCAAGAGACCCAGTACTTC
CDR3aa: CASSQTSGGGQETQYF

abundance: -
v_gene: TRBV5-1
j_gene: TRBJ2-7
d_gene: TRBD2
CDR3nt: TGCGCCAGCAGCTTGCGGGGGGGGGACGAGCAGTACTTC
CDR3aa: CASSLRGGDEQYF

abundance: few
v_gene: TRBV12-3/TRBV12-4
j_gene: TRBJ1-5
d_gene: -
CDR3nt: TGTGCCAGCAGTTTAGGGGGAGGGCAGCCCCAGCATTTT
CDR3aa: CASSLGGGQPQHF

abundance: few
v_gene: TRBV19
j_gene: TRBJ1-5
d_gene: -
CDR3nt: TGTGCCAGTAGTATAGACAGAAGGAGGGATCAGCCCCAGCATTTT
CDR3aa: CASSIDRRRDQPQHF

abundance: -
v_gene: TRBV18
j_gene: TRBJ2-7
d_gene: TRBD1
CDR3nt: TGTGCCAGCTCGACCTCGACAGGGGTTGGAGAGCAGTACTTC
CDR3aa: CASSTSTGVGEQYF

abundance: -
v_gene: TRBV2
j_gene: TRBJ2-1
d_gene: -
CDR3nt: TGTGCCAGCAGTGAACAGGGCAGACCAGCCTACAATGAGCAGTTCTTC
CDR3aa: CASSEQGRPAYNEQFF

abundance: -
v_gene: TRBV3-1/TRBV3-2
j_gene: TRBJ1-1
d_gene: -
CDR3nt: TGTGCCAGCAGCCTACTAGCTAACACTGAAGCTTTCTTT
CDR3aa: CASSLLANTEAFF

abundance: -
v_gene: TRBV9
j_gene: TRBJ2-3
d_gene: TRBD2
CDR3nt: TGTGCCAGCAGCGTAGGGGCTAGCGGGCCAGATACGCAGTATTTT
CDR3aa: CASSVGASGPDTQYF

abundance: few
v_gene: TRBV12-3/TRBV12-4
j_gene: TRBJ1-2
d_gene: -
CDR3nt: TGTGCCAGCAGCCGTCCGGGACTCTATGGCTACACCTTC
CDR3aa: CASSRPGLYGYTF

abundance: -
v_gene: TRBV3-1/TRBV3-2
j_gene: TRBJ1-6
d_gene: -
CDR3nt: TGTGCCAGCAGCCAAGGTATTAATTCACCCCTCCACTTT
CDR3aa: CASSQGINSPLHF

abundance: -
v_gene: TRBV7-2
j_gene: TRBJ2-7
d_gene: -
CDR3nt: TGTGCCAGCAGCTTAATGAGGGACGAGCAGTACTTC
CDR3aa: CASSLMRDEQYF

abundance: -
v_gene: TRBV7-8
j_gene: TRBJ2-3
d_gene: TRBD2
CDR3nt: TGTGCCAGCAGCCGAGATTTGACTAGCGGGGATATCTCTAGCACAGATACGCAGTATTTT
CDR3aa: CASSRDLTSGDISSTDTQYF

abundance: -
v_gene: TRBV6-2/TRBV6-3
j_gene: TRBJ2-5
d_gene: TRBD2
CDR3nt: TGTGCCAGCAGTTATCGGGCGCGGCGGGGGGGCCCTCTCCAAGAGACCCAGTACTTC
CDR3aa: CASSYRARRGGPLQETQYF

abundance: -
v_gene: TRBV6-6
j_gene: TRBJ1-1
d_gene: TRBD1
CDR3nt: TGTGCCAGCAGTTACCCGCCGACAGGGTCCACTGAAGCTTTCTTT
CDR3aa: CASSYPPTGSTEAFF

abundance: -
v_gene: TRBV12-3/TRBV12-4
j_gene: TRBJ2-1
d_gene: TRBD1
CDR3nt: TGTGCCGGGGGACAGCTAAATGAGCAGTTCTTC
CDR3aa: CAGGQLNEQFF

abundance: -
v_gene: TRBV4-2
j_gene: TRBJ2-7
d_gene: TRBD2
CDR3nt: TGTGCCAGCAGCCAAGAATCGACTAGCGGGGGGGTCGAGCAGTACTTC
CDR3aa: CASSQESTSGGVEQYF

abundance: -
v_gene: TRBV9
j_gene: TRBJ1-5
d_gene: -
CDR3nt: TGTGCCAGCAGCCCCGACATTAACAATCAGCCCCAGCATTTT
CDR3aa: CASSPDINNQPQHF

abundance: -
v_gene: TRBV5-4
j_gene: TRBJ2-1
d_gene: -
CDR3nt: TGTGCCAGCAGCTGGCAGTCGGGTAATGAGCAGTTCTTC
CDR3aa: CASSWQSGNEQFF

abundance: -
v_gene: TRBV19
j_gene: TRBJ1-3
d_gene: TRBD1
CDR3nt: TGTGCCAGTAGGGCAGGGGGTGGCGGAAACACCATATATTTT
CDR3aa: CASRAGGGGNTIYF

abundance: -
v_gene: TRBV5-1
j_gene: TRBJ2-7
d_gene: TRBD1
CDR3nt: TGCGCCAGCAGCCCGACAGGGGGAGGCTCCTACGAGCAGTACTTC
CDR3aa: CASSPTGGGSYEQYF

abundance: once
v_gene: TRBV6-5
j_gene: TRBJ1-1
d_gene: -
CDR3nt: TGTGCCAGCAGTCCCGACAGGTACGCCACTGAAGCTTTCTTT
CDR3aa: CASSPDRYATEAFF

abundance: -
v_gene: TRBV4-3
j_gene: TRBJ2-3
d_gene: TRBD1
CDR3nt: TGCGCCAGCAGCTACGGGACAGGTAGTAGCACAGATACGCAGTATTTT
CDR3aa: CASSYGTGSSTDTQYF

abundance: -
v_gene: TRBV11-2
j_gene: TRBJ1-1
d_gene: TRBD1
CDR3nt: TGTGCCAGCAGCGCAAGGGGGCAAGAAGCTTTCTTT
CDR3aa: CASSARGQEAFF

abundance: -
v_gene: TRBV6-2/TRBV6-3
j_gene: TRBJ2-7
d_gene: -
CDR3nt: TGTGCCAGCAGTACCCCCCCGGGTTACGAGCAGTACTTC
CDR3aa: CASSTPPGYEQYF

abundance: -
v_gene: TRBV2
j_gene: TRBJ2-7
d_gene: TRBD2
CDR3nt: TGTGCCAGCAGTGAACCTACTAGCGGGGGGCACTACGAGCAGTACTTC
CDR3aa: CASSEPTSGGHYEQYF

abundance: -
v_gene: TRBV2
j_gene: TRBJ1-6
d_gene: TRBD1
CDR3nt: TGTGCCAGCAGTGAAAGGACAGGGGATTCACCCCTCCACTTT
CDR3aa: CASSERTGDSPLHF

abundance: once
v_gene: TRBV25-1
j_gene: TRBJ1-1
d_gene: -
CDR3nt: TGTGCCAGCAGTGAATCACAGGTCGCCGGGACTGAAGCTTTCTTT
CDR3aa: CASSESQVAGTEAFF

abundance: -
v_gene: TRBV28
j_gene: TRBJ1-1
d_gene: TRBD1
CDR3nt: TGTGCCAGCAGTTTAAGACAGGGGAAAGCTTTCTTT
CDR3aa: CASSLRQGKAFF

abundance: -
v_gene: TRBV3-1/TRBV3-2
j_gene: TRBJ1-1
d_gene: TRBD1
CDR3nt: TGTGCCAGCAGCCCGACGGACAGGGGGCGGACTGAAGCTTTCTTT
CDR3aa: CASSPTDRGRTEAFF

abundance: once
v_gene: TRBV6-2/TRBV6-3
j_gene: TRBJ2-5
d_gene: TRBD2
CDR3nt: TGTGCCAGCAGTTACTCGATACAGCGGGGGGTCGTGGAGACCCAGTACTTC
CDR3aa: CASSYSIQRGVVETQYF

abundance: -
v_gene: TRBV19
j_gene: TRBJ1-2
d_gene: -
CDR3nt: TGTGCCAGCAGGGTTAGCCCAGGCTATGGCTACACCTTC
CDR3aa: CASRVSPGYGYTF

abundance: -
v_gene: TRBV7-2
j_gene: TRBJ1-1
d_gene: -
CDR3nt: TGTGCCAGCAGCTCAGGGTTCACTGAAGCTTTCTTT
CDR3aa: CASSSGFTEAFF

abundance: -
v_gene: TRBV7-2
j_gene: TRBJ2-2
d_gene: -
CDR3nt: TGTGCCAGCAGCTCAACAGATTCGACCGGGGAGCTGTTTTTT
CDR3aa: CASSSTDSTGELFF

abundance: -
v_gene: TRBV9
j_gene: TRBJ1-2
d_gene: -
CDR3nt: TGTGCCAGCAGCGTAGGCAGTTATGGCTACACCTTC
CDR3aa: CASSVGSYGYTF

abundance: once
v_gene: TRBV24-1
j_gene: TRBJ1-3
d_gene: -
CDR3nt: TGTGCCACCAGTGAGGGAGCAGGAGGAAACACCATATATTTT
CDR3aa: CATSEGAGGNTIYF

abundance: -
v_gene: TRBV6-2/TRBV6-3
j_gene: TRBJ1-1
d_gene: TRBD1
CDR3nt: TGTGCCAGCAGTGACAGGGGAGTCACTGAAGCTTTCTTT
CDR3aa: CASSDRGVTEAFF

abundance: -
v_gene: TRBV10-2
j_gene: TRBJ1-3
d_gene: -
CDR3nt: TGCGCCAGCAGCGACCGGGACAAATCTGGAAACACCATATATTTT
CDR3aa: CASSDRDKSGNTIYF

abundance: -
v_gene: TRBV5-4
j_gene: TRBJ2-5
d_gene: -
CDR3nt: TGTGCCAGCAGCTTGTCCCGACAGCAACAAGAGACCCAGTACTTC
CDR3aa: CASSLSRQQQETQYF